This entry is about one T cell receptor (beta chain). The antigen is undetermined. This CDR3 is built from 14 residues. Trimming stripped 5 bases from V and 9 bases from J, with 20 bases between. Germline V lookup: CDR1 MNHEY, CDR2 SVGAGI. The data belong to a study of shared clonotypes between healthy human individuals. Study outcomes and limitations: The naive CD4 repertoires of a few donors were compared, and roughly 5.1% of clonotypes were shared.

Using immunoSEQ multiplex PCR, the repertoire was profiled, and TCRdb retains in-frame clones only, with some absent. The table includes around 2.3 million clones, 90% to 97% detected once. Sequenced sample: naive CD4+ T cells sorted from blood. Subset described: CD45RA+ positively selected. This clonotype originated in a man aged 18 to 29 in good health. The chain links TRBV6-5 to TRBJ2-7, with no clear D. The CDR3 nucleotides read TGTGCCAGCAGTCCCGGTTCCCCCCCTCTTGGGCAGTACTTC. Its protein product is CASSPGSPPLGQYF.